The 6 T cell receptor beta chains below all came from one sample that was sequenced in a study of regulatory T cells in long-lasting Graves disease. According to the study, TCR beta libraries were built with iRepertoire HTBI primers and CDR3-region Arm-PCR. TCRdb re-derived calls from the multiplex PCR reads in MiXCR, one entry per CDR3 protein. The sample contains approximately 470,000 distinct CDR3 sequences, under 20% of which appear only once. Time point noted: newly diagnosed GD, antithyroid drugs for less than 3 months. Following extraction of RNA from PBMCs, that RNA was used to make the TCR library. This sample was also put to use in a study of T cells in Graves' hyperthyroidism and ophthalmopathy.

Source: peripheral blood mononuclear cells (PBMCs), taken at new diagnosis, from a patient treated with antithyroid drugs. The receptors shown here come from a man in his forties with Graves disease.

This clonotype appeared a single time. A single base separates this from a much larger clone, so it may be a read error. The chain joins TRBV6-5 to TRBJ2-1; weak D call: TRBD2 (5 bases). CDR3 length: 15 amino acids. Per germline, CDR1 MNHEY and CDR2 SVGAGI. The CDR3 loop reads CASSLGLADNNGQFF. The CDR3 DNA reads TGTGCCAGCAGTTTGGGTCTAGCAGATAACAATGGGCAGTTCTTC.

This clonotype was observed many times. CDR3 DNA: TGTGCCAGCAGCTTGGGGAATAGCAATCAGCCCCAGCATTTT. Translated, it gives CASSLGNSNQPQHF. The chain is built from TRBV12-3 or TRBV12-4 and TRBJ1-5; D uncertain. The germline V and J ends were trimmed by 6 bases and 0 bases, with 9 bases remaining between them. The CDR3 is made up of 14 amino acids.

This clonotype occurred a few times. This sequence joins TRBV14 and TRBJ2-3; D remains unclear. The CDR3 length is 18 residues. Trimming stripped 4 bases from V and 0 bases from J, with 20 bases between. CDR1 is SGHDN and CDR2 is FVKESK in the germline V gene. The CDR3 sequence: CASSPRPASGPSTDTQYF. The CDR3 DNA follows: TGTGCCAGCAGCCCAAGGCCGGCGTCTGGCCCTAGCACAGATACGCAGTATTTT.

This rearrangement joins TRBV19 to TRBJ2-1; 13 bases are shared with TRBD2. The CDR3 has 15 amino acids. After removal of 7 bases from V and 4 bases from J, the junction contained 4 bases not matched to a gene. Germline V gives CDR1 LNHDA, CDR2 SQIVND (reference sequence). CDR3: CASTGLAGPYNEQFF. DNA for the CDR3: TGTGCCAGTACGGGACTAGCGGGACCATACAATGAGCAGTTCTTC.

This clonotype showed up many times. CDR3 sequence: CASSSPPDWGNYPQHF. CDR3 bases: TGTGCCAGCAGTTCACCCCCCGACTGGGGTAATTACCCCCAGCATTTT. The V and J genes are TRBV28 and TRBJ1-5; no definite D call. The CDR3 runs to 16 residues. Trimming took 4 bases from V and 10 from J, leaving 23 bases between them. Germline assignment: CDR1 MDHEN and CDR2 SYDVKM.

Comments on this clonotype: A read error is likely, as this CDR3 ends without the conserved phenylalanine or tryptophan. This chain joins TRBV29-1 and TRBJ2-7; D gene ambiguous. V was clipped by 5 bases and J by 7 bases, with 15 bases between them. Germline V lookup: CDR1 SQVTM, CDR2 ANQGSEA. The CDR3 is made up of 12 amino acids. DNA of the CDR3: TGCAGCGTTAGAAAGGGCCCCTTGGAGCAGTACTCC. Amino acids: CSVRKGPLEQYS.